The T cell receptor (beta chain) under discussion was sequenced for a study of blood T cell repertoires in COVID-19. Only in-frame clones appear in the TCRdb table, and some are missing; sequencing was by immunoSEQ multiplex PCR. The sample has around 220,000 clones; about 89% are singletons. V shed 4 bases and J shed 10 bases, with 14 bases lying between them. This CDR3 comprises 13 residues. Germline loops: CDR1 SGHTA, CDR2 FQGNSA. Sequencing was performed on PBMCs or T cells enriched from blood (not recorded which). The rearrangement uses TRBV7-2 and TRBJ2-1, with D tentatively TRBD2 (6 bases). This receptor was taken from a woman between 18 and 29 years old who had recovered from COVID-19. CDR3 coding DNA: TGTGCCAGCAGCTCTTCTAGCGCTGGGGAGCAGTTCTTC. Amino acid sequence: CASSSSSAGEQFF. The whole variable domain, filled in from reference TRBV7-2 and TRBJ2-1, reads GAGVSQSPSNKVTEKGKDVELRCDPISGHTALYWYRQSLGQGLEFLIYFQGNSAPDKSGLPSDRFSAERTGGSVSTLTIQRTQQEDSAVYLCASSSSSAGEQFFGPGTRLTVL.